What follows is one T cell receptor beta chain and its context. Its target is not known. The data were obtained in a study of T cell responses to AZD1222 COVID-19 vaccine. Study results and caveats: Donors skewed white British and female; clonal diversity was possibly underestimated. The study found Spike-specific TCR breadth and depth rose after two AZD1222 doses.

The method was immunoSEQ multiplex PCR; TCRdb's version includes in-frame clones alone and lacks a portion of them. The repertoire consists of 150,000 to 200,000 clones, with 85% to 95% occurring once and the leading ten covering 3.5% to 4.5%. The germline gives CDR1 MGHDK, CDR2 SYGVNS. V gave up 8 bases and J gave up 6 bases, with 13 bases separating them. The CDR3 runs to 13 residues. This sequence originates from an adult in good health. The source was peripheral blood, collected on day 0 of AZD1222 vaccination. The chain has TRBV25-1 and TRBJ2-2; D not resolved. The chain's CDR3 is CASATMLAGELFF. The CDR3 DNA reads TGTGCCAGCGCAACCATGTTGGCCGGGGAGCTGTTTTTT.